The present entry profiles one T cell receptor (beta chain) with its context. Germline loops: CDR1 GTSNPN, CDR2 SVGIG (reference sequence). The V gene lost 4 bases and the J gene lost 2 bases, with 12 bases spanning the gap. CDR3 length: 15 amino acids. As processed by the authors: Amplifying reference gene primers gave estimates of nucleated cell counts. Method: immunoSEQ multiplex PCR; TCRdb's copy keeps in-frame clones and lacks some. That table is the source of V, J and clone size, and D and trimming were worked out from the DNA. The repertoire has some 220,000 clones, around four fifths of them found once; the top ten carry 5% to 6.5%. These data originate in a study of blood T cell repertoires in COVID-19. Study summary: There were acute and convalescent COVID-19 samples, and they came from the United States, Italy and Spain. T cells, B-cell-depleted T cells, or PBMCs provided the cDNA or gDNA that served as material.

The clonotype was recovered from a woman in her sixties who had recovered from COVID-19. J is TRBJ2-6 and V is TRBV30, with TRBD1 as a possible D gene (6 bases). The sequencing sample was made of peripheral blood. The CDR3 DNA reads TGTGCCTGGAAACCCCCAGGGGCTGGGGCCAACGTCCTGACTTTC. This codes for CAWKPPGAGANVLTF.